Below are 32 T cell receptor beta chains sequenced from a single sample in a study of beta chain features in type 1 diabetes. The authors reverse transcribed all of the isolated RNA, so sequencing captured expressed TCRB transcripts. The repertoire was sequenced with immunoSEQ multiplex PCR; TCRdb's copy has only in-frame clones and lacks some. This sample has 850,000 to 900,000 clones; roughly 15% occur once, and the top ten carry 0.02% to 0.03%. The material sequenced was naive CD4+ T cells from blood. These receptors were collected from a woman aged 18-35 years in good health.

CDR3 nucleotide sequence: TGTGCCAGCAGCTTGACTAGCGGGGCGTCCTACGAGCAGTACTTC. Its translation is CASSLTSGASYEQYF. This chain joins TRBV5-6 and TRBJ2-7, with 10 bases aligning to TRBD2. Trimming cost V 1 base and J 1 base; bases outside gene matches: 2. This CDR3 is built from 15 residues. CDR1 is SGHDT and CDR2 is YYEEEE in the germline V gene.

This chain links TRBV9 with TRBJ2-1; 10 positions match TRBD2. The CDR3 sequence is 16 residues long. Per the germline V gene, CDR1 is SGDLS and CDR2 is YYNGEE. The V gene end was trimmed by 2 bases and the J gene end by 7 bases; junction bases not matched to a gene: 9. The CDR3 DNA sequence: TGTGCCAGCAGCGTTTCGGGACTAGCGTCGAGGAATGAGCAGTTCTTC. It is translated as CASSVSGLASRNEQFF.

This clone was seen only a few times. This chain joins TRBV5-8 and TRBJ2-1; D might be TRBD2 (6 bases). In germline, CDR1 is SGHTS, CDR2 YDEGEE. The V end was cut by 0 bases, the J end by 5 bases, with 9 bases between. The CDR3 runs to 14 residues. The CDR3 DNA is TGTGCCAGCAGCTTGGTGCGGAGGGACAATGAGCAGTTCTTC. Its translation is CASSLVRRDNEQFF.

Only a few counts were recorded for this clone. The rearrangement uses TRBV7-9 and TRBJ2-2; TRBD2 agrees at 7 bases. Germline values: CDR1 SEHNR, CDR2 FQNEAQ (reference sequence). The length of the CDR3 is 18 residues. The junction had 18 bases not matched to a gene; V was cut back by 6 bases and J by 5 bases. For the CDR3, the DNA is TGTGCCAGCAGGCCGACGCAGGGCGGGAGATCCCGAACCGGGGAGCTGTTTTTT. Its protein product is CASRPTQGGRSRTGELFF.

The chain has TRBV27 and TRBJ2-4; TRBD1 is a possible D gene (5 bases). The germline V and J ends were trimmed by 6 bases and 0 bases, with 15 bases remaining between them. This CDR3 has 16 residues. CDR1 MNHEY and CDR2 SMNVEV come from the germline V gene (reference sequence). The CDR3 bases are TGTGCCAGCAGCAGTGGGGCGTTATTAGCCAAAAACATTCAGTACTTC. Protein: CASSSGALLAKNIQYF.

V usage is TRBV7-2 and J usage is TRBJ2-5; the D gene is possibly TRBD2 (6 bases). The CDR3 extends over 13 amino acids. V was clipped by 5 bases and J by 5 bases, with 12 bases between them. CDR1 and CDR2 from the germline V gene are SGHTA and FQGNSA. The CDR3 region is CASSPRLGETQYF. The CDR3 DNA is TGTGCCAGCAGCCCTCGACTAGGGGAGACCCAGTACTTC.

This chain uses TRBV23-1 with TRBJ2-5, with a possible D match to TRBD2 (6 bases). TRBV23-1 is labeled an ORF, and its function is uncertain. Trimming removed 0 bases at V and 3 bases at J, with 14 bases between. CDR3 length equals 16 residues. The CDR3 region is CASSQSAGTCKETQYF. The DNA for the CDR3 is TGCGCCAGCAGTCAATCCGCCGGGACTTGTAAAGAGACCCAGTACTTC.

This clone was seen more than once but under ten times. V usage is TRBV6-5 and J usage is TRBJ2-5; a possible D gene is TRBD2 (5 bases). The CDR3 spans 13 residues. The germline gives CDR1 MNHEY, CDR2 SVGAGI. The ends were cut back, 5 bases at V and 0 bases at J, with 7 bases in the middle. The CDR3 spells CASSQDYQETQYF. Written as DNA, the CDR3 is TGTGCCAGCAGTCAGGACTACCAAGAGACCCAGTACTTC.

The chain uses TRBV5-6 and TRBJ2-4, with D possibly being TRBD1 or TRBD2 (5 bases each). The germline V and J ends were trimmed by 4 bases and 0 bases, with 11 bases remaining between them. The germline V gene has CDR1 SGHDT and CDR2 YYEEEE. CDR3 length: 15 amino acids. CDR3 coding DNA: TGTGCCAGCAGCCCCACGGGGCCAGCCAAAAACATTCAGTACTTC. Its translation is CASSPTGPAKNIQYF.

This chain joins TRBV5-4 and TRBJ2-1, with 10 bases fitting TRBD2. Trimming cost V 6 bases and J 5 bases; bases outside gene matches: 11. The CDR3 sequence is 16 residues long. Germline-derived CDR1 and CDR2 are SGHNT and YYREEE (reference sequence). The DNA for the CDR3 is TGTGCCAGCACCGTAGCGGGAGGAGCGCAAGACAATGAGCAGTTCTTC. Translated: CASTVAGGAQDNEQFF.

The chain carries TRBV19 and TRBJ2-3; D is uncertain. Trimming shortened V by 6 bases and J by 1 base, and 14 bases separated the two germline ends. This CDR3 is 15 amino acids long. Germline V gene data show CDR1 as LNHDA and CDR2 as SQIVND (reference sequence). The CDR3 sequence is CASSSAGARTDTQYF. The CDR3 bases are TGTGCCAGTAGCTCTGCCGGAGCTCGCACAGATACGCAGTATTTT.

This clone was seen a handful of times. The chain has TRBV10-1 and TRBJ2-7; 7 positions agree with TRBD1. Germline V gene data show CDR1 as WNHNN and CDR2 as SYGVQD (reference sequence). V dropped 2 bases and J dropped 2; count of bases not matched to a gene: 0. CDR3 length: 13 amino acids. CDR3 nucleotides: TGCGCCAGCAGTGAGGGGACAGCCTACGAGCAGTACTTC. Translating gives CASSEGTAYEQYF.

The sample holds a few counts of this clone. V is TRBV27 and J is TRBJ2-3, with 9 bases that match TRBD2. This CDR3 comprises 15 residues. From germline, CDR1 is MNHEY and CDR2 SMNVEV (reference sequence). The trim removed 5 bases at V and 2 bases at J, leaving 5 bases unmatched. The CDR3 loop reads CASSRRGGNTDTQYF. Here the CDR3 DNA reads TGTGCCAGCAGTCGGCGGGGGGGGAACACAGATACGCAGTATTTT.

This clone has a handful of counts. V and J are TRBV18 and TRBJ2-7; D unresolved. V gave up 4 bases and J gave up 6 bases, with 13 bases separating them. The V gene's germline CDR1 is KGHSH and CDR2 LQKENI. The CDR3 totals 13 residues. The CDR3 coding sequence is TGTGCCAGCTCACAGAAGGGCTTCCGCGAGCAGTACTTC. This codes for CASSQKGFREQYF.

This clone was picked up a small number of times. The J gene is TRBJ2-7, the V gene TRBV6-1, with D tentatively TRBD2 (6 bases). This CDR3 spans 17 amino acids. In germline, CDR1 is MNHNS, CDR2 SASEGT. The V end was cut by 4 bases, the J end by 2 bases, with 21 bases between. The CDR3 DNA is TGTGCCAGCAGTGCTGCTTTTATCGGGGGATCACCCTACGAGCAGTACTTC. Its translation is CASSAAFIGGSPYEQYF.

This sequence joins TRBV14 and TRBJ2-7; 8 bases are a match to TRBD1. CDR1 is SGHDN and CDR2 is FVKESK in the germline V gene. The CDR3 runs to 14 residues. After removal of 2 bases from V and 2 bases from J, the junction contained 2 bases not matched to a gene. The CDR3 region has the DNA TGTGCCAGCAGCCAAAACAGGGGGACCTACGAGCAGTACTTC. This gives the protein CASSQNRGTYEQYF.

This clone has just a few counts. The V and J genes are TRBV6-1 and TRBJ1-2, with D possibly TRBD1 on 5 matching bases. The germline V and J ends were trimmed by 9 bases and 9 bases, with 20 bases remaining between them. The CDR3 loop spans 13 amino acids. The V gene's germline CDR1 is MNHNS and CDR2 SASEGT. CDR3 DNA: TGTGCCAGGGGGGAGTTCGGCGGCGAGAGCTACACCTTC. Translation gives CARGEFGGESYTF.

This clone came up many times. The chain carries TRBV23-1 and TRBJ2-6; perhaps TRBD2 as D (6 bases). TRBV23-1 is an ORF for which the function is uncertain. This CDR3 is 17 amino acids long. The V end lost 2 bases, the J end lost 1 base, and 12 bases lay between the germline ends. The CDR3 region has the DNA TGCGCCAGCAGTCAACCGGGACTCCGGTCTGGGGCCAACGTCCTGACTTTC. Amino acids: CASSQPGLRSGANVLTF.

This rearrangement joins TRBV20-1 to TRBJ2-3; D gene ambiguous. V was cut by 6 bases and J by 6 bases, with 10 bases left in between. In germline, CDR1 is DFQATT, CDR2 SNEGSKA (reference sequence). This CDR3 spans 11 amino acids. CDR3 protein: CSAEPWDTQYF. For the CDR3, the DNA is TGCAGTGCGGAACCGTGGGATACGCAGTATTTT.

In this sample, this clone turned up a few times. This chain uses TRBV14 with TRBJ2-7; D gene uncertain. CDR3 length: 19 amino acids. Between the trimmed V and J ends, which lost 4 bases and 5 bases, there was a span of 30 bases. Germline assignment: CDR1 SGHDN and CDR2 FVKESK. CDR3 sequence (DNA): TGTGCCAGCAGCCCGAACGCCATGATAGGGTGGGTCTCGAAGGACGAGCAGTACTTC. It is translated as CASSPNAMIGWVSKDEQYF.

The chain uses TRBV20-1 and TRBJ2-7; D gene ambiguous. Germline V CDR1 and CDR2: DFQATT, SNEGSKA (reference sequence). The CDR3 loop spans 10 amino acids. V gave up 5 bases and J gave up 7 bases, with 9 bases separating them. The CDR3 bases are TGCAGTGCTTCTGCTGTTGAGCAGTACTTC. Translated: CSASAVEQYF.

The J gene is TRBJ2-3, the V gene TRBV7-9; 7 bases align to TRBD1. Germline lookup yields CDR1 SEHNR and CDR2 FQNEAQ (reference sequence). This CDR3 region has 13 residues. V lost 5 bases to trimming and J lost 6 bases; unmatched junction nucleotides: 5. The CDR3 loop reads CASSAGQADTQYF. DNA for the CDR3: TGTGCCAGCAGCGCCGGACAGGCGGATACGCAGTATTTT.

Only a few counts were recorded for this clone. The chain recombines TRBV7-9 with TRBJ2-3; 8 nucleotides line up with TRBD2. The CDR3 consists of 15 residues. J gave up 5 bases and V 4 bases, and 8 bases lay outside the gene matches. CDR1 SEHNR and CDR2 FQNEAQ come from the germline V gene (reference sequence). The CDR3 DNA reads TGTGCCAGCAGCTCTGGCGGGAGGCGGATAGATACGCAGTATTTT. Translated: CASSSGGRRIDTQYF.

This clone was detected only a few times. The gene calls are TRBV5-4 and TRBJ2-1; D not certain. The V end was cut by 1 base, the J end by 0 bases, with 11 bases between. CDR3 length: 16 amino acids. Germline CDR1 SGHNT, CDR2 YYREEE (reference sequence). CDR3 sequence: CASSLFATNSYNEQFF. As DNA, the CDR3 is TGTGCCAGCAGCTTGTTTGCCACCAACTCCTACAATGAGCAGTTCTTC.

Here the CDR3 reads CASRKGGSGNTIYF. DNA of the CDR3: TGTGCCAGCAGAAAAGGAGGTAGTGGAAACACCATATATTTT. The gene calls are TRBV6-5 and TRBJ1-3, with unresolved D. With 6 bases removed from V and 3 bases from J, the gap between germline ends came to 12 bases. Germline V gene sequence: CDR1 MNHEY, CDR2 SVGAGI. There are 14 residues in the CDR3.

This clone was seen a handful of times. The chain uses TRBV21-1 and TRBJ2-5; no check of the table's D call, TRBD2, against the DNA was made. TRBV21-1 constitutes a pseudogene. The CDR3 consists of 15 residues. The CDR3 spells CASSKDYGGRETQYF. The CDR3 nucleotides read TGTGCCAGCAGCAAAGATTACGGGGGTAGGGAGACCCAGTACTTC.

This clone occurred a few times. The V gene is TRBV28, the J gene TRBJ2-3, with D perhaps matching TRBD2 (5 bases). CDR1 MDHEN and CDR2 SYDVKM come from the germline V gene. This CDR3 is 15 amino acids long. The ends were cut back, 4 bases at V and 0 bases at J, with 11 bases in the middle. Here the CDR3 reads CASSSEGWSTDTQYF. CDR3 bases: TGTGCCAGCAGTTCTGAGGGATGGAGCACAGATACGCAGTATTTT.

The chain is built from TRBV4-1 and TRBJ1-1, with 7 bases fitting TRBD1. There are 14 residues in the CDR3. Germline CDR1 is MGHRA and CDR2 is YSYEKL. Losses at the gene ends were 5 bases for V and 6 bases for J; bases not matched to a gene: 9. The CDR3 nucleotides read TGCGCCAGCAGCTATCCGGGACAGAAGGCTGAAGCTTTCTTT. It yields the protein CASSYPGQKAEAFF.

Here the CDR3 DNA reads TGTGCCAGCAGCTTTGCTCCCGGGGCTTCAGATACGCAGTATTTT. It translates to CASSFAPGASDTQYF. The gene calls are TRBV7-2 and TRBJ2-3; D tentatively reads TRBD1 or TRBD2 (5 bases each). This CDR3 is built from 15 residues. Germline values: CDR1 SGHTA, CDR2 FQGNSA. The V gene lost 3 bases and the J gene lost 4 bases, with 14 bases spanning the gap.

There are a few counts of this clone. The genes are TRBV9 and TRBJ2-2, with 10 bases aligning to TRBD1. The germline gives CDR1 SGDLS, CDR2 YYNGEE. CDR3 length: 16 residues. V lost 4 bases to trimming and J lost 3 bases; unmatched junction nucleotides: 6. The chain's CDR3 is CASSNRQGADTGELFF. CDR3 DNA: TGTGCCAGCAGCAATCGACAGGGGGCGGACACCGGGGAGCTGTTTTTT. The full variable domain, in which reference TRBV9 and TRBJ2-2 provide the parts outside the CDR3, is DSGVTQTPKHLITATGQRVTLRCSPRSGDLSVYWYQQSLDQGLQFLIQYYNGEERAKGNILERFSAQQFPDLHSELNLSSLELGDSALYFCASSNRQGADTGELFFGEGSRLTVL.

The CDR3 sequence is CASSLPNPSTDTQYF. CDR3 DNA: TGCGCCAGCAGCTTGCCTAACCCAAGCACAGATACGCAGTATTTT. The rearrangement links TRBV5-1 to TRBJ2-3; D not certain. Germline CDR1 reads SGHRS; CDR2 reads YFSETQ. The CDR3 totals 15 residues. Trimming stripped 1 base from V and 0 bases from J, with 9 bases between.

In its sample, this clone was seen a few times. CDR3 region: CASSQDSRTGDGYTF. CDR3 nucleotide sequence: TGCGCCAGCAGCCAAGATAGTCGGACAGGGGATGGCTACACCTTC. V usage is TRBV4-3 and J usage is TRBJ1-2; 9 nucleotides line up with TRBD1. The CDR3 sequence is 15 residues long. The junction had 5 bases not matched to a gene; V was cut back by 0 bases and J by 6 bases. Per germline, CDR1 LGHNA and CDR2 YSLEER.